This TCR beta chain was retrieved from a study of beta chain features in type 1 diabetes. At the level of the study: Similarity in age, gender and cell yields was seen between patients and healthy donors. The study, taken as a whole, reports: A closer apparent resemblance between naive, central memory and Treg TCRB repertoires was seen in patients than in healthy donors. In every one of the four CD4+ subsets, TCRB CDR3s were moderately but significantly shorter in Type 1 diabetes patients.

V trimming: 3 bases; J trimming: 4 bases; junction bases outside the gene matches: 8. This CDR3 region has 16 residues. Per germline, CDR1 SGDLS and CDR2 YYNGEE. On this clone itself: What it recognizes is unknown.

Since all of the isolated RNA was reverse transcribed, expressed TCRB transcripts were what got sequenced. About 3.6 million reads on average were seen across naive, central memory and regulatory T cell samples. Clones were sequenced by immunoSEQ multiplex PCR, and TCRdb holds only the in-frame ones, with some missing. This sample has about 170,000 clones, with approximately 8.1% found just once. The clonotype was recovered from a man aged 18 to 29 with type 1 diabetes. Source material: central memory CD4+ T cells from blood. This chain uses TRBV9 with TRBJ2-3; 10 bases are a match to TRBD2. The CDR3: CASSAGSGRWADTQYF. The CDR3 bases are TGTGCCAGCAGCGCAGGTAGCGGGAGGTGGGCAGATACGCAGTATTTT.